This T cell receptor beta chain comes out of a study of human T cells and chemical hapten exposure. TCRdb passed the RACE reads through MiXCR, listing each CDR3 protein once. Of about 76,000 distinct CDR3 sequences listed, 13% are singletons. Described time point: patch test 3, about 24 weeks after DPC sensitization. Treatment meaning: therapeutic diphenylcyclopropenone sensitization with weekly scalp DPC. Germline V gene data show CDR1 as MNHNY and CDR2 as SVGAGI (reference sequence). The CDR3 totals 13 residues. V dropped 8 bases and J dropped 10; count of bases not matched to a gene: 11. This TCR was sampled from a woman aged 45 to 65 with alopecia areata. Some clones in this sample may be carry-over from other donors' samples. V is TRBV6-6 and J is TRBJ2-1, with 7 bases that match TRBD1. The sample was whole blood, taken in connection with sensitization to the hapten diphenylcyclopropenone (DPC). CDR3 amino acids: CASRGTANREQFF. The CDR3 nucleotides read TGTGCCAGCCGTGGGACAGCAAATCGCGAGCAGTTCTTC.